Presented here are 18 T cell receptor beta chains from one specimen sequenced in a study of blood T cell repertoires in COVID-19. Measured with immunoSEQ multiplex PCR; TCRdb has only the in-frame clones, and not every one. The sample yields under 85,000 clones, 75% to 90% seen once. Sequencing was carried out using peripheral blood. The receptors here all came from a man aged 65 to 85 with active or convalescent COVID-19.

This sequence joins TRBV7-9 and TRBJ1-6; D remains ambiguous. Germline V gives CDR1 SEHNR, CDR2 FQNEAQ (reference sequence). The CDR3 has 15 residues. V lost 1 base and J 10 bases, leaving 14 bases between the germline ends. Written as DNA, the CDR3 is TGTGCCAGCAGCTTAGGGGGAGCGGGCTTATCACCCCTCCACTTT. It codes for CASSLGGAGLSPLHF.

The rearrangement uses TRBV27 and TRBJ2-7; D is unclear. Germline V gives CDR1 MNHEY, CDR2 SMNVEV (reference sequence). The CDR3 contains 15 residues. The V end lost 3 bases, the J end lost 1 base, and 13 bases lay between the germline ends. The CDR3 loop reads CASSFMPGTSYEQYF. CDR3 bases: TGTGCCAGCAGTTTTATGCCAGGAACTTCCTACGAGCAGTACTTC.

This chain uses TRBV7-3 with TRBJ2-1; TRBD1 agrees at 9 bases. Germline assignment: CDR1 SGHTA and CDR2 FQGTGA. The junction had 11 bases not matched to a gene; V was cut back by 5 bases and J by 3 bases. The CDR3 contains 17 residues. DNA for the CDR3: TGTGCCAGCAGCACTCCCGGGACAGGGCAAATCTACAATGAGCAGTTCTTC. Protein: CASSTPGTGQIYNEQFF.

The rearrangement links TRBV7-8 to TRBJ2-7; TRBD2 might be the D (6 bases). The V gene lost 6 bases and the J gene lost 5 bases, with 14 bases spanning the gap. CDR3 length: 13 residues. Germline lookup yields CDR1 SGHVS and CDR2 FQNEAQ. The CDR3 DNA is TGTGCCAGCAGGCCCGCGGCGGGAAACGAGCAGTACTTC. Translated: CASRPAAGNEQYF. Looking up the rest from reference TRBV7-8 and TRBJ2-7 gives the full variable domain: GAGVSQSPRYKVAKRGQDVALRCDPISGHVSLFWYQQALGQGPEFLTYFQNEAQLDKSGLPSDRFFAERPEGSVSTLKIQRTQQEDSAVYLCASRPAAGNEQYFGPGTRLTVT.

The V gene is TRBV27, the J gene TRBJ2-3; D is uncertain. CDR1 and CDR2 (germline): MNHEY, SMNVEV (reference sequence). The V and J ends lost 3 bases and 0 bases respectively, with 7 bases between them. The CDR3 has 14 residues. CDR3 loop: CASSLRSSTDTQYF. CDR3 DNA: TGTGCCAGCAGTTTGCGGTCCAGCACAGATACGCAGTATTTT.

The rearrangement links TRBV20-1 to TRBJ1-2, with 7 bases fitting TRBD1. J was trimmed by 8 bases and V by 3 bases; bases with no gene match: 9. Germline CDR1 DFQATT, CDR2 SNEGSKA (reference sequence). This CDR3 has 13 amino acids. CDR3 residues: CSASYQGVGGYTF. The CDR3 nucleotides read TGCAGTGCTAGTTACCAGGGGGTGGGCGGCTACACCTTC.

The chain recombines TRBV6-5 with TRBJ2-2, with TRBD1 identical over 8 bases. This CDR3 region has 13 residues. The germline V gene encodes CDR1 MNHEY and CDR2 SVGAGI. V lost 11 bases, J lost 6 bases, and 8 bases stayed unmatched. In nucleotides, the CDR3 is TGTGCCTCCTTGGACAGGGCGCCCGGGGAGCTGTTTTTT. Amino acid sequence: CASLDRAPGELFF.

The genes are TRBV28 and TRBJ2-1; the match to TRBD2 covers 7 bases. The CDR3 extends over 16 amino acids. V shed 7 bases, J shed 3 bases, and the junction held 12 bases outside the gene matches. Looked up from germline, CDR1 is MDHEN and CDR2 is SYDVKM. CDR3 in amino acids: CASIGRGDGRYNEQFF. The CDR3, as DNA: TGTGCCAGCATCGGTCGGGGGGACGGTCGCTACAATGAGCAGTTCTTC.

The V call is TRBV27, the J call TRBJ1-2; D uncertain. The CDR3 runs to 14 residues. The V gene lost 5 bases and the J gene lost 1 base, with 11 bases spanning the gap. Germline-derived CDR1 and CDR2 are MNHEY and SMNVEV (reference sequence). In DNA, the CDR3 is TGTGCCAGCAGTCGCCAGGCTAATAACTATGGCTACACCTTC. This sequence encodes CASSRQANNYGYTF.

In its sample, this clone was seen once. The chain employs TRBV27 and TRBJ2-7; TRBD1 matches 10 bases. Germline lookup yields CDR1 MNHEY and CDR2 SMNVEV (reference sequence). J lost 3 bases, V lost 4 bases, and 3 bases had no gene match. The CDR3 contains 14 residues. CDR3 nucleotides: TGTGCCAGCAGTTACGACAGGGGGCTCTACGAGCAGTACTTC. Protein: CASSYDRGLYEQYF.

V gene TRBV6-1 combines with J gene TRBJ1-6; D is uncertain. The CDR3 contains 15 residues. Trimming stripped 1 base from V and 8 bases from J, with 12 bases between. Germline V gives CDR1 MNHNS, CDR2 SASEGT. Here the CDR3 DNA reads TGTGCCAGCAGTGAAGGTTTGTACCGGGATTCACCCCTCCACTTT. Translation gives CASSEGLYRDSPLHF.

V and J are TRBV2 and TRBJ1-1, with D uncertain. Per germline, CDR1 SNHLY and CDR2 FYNNEI. V was clipped by 6 bases and J by 1 base, with 9 bases between them. This CDR3 region has 13 residues. CDR3 in amino acids: CASSGERNTEAFF. The CDR3 bases are TGTGCCAGCAGCGGTGAAAGGAACACTGAAGCTTTCTTT.

This chain uses TRBV5-1 with TRBJ1-2, with TRBD1 matching over 9 bases. CDR3 length: 15 amino acids. V lost 2 bases to trimming and J lost 6 bases; unmatched junction nucleotides: 8. CDR1 is SGHRS and CDR2 is YFSETQ in the germline V gene. This CDR3 is CASSFQIQGADGYTF. In DNA form, the CDR3 reads TGCGCCAGCAGCTTTCAAATACAGGGGGCAGATGGCTACACCTTC.

The chain has TRBV18 and TRBJ2-1; TRBD2 matches 7 bases. Germline loops: CDR1 KGHSH, CDR2 LQKENI. After removal of 2 bases from V and 4 bases from J, the junction contained 8 bases not matched to a gene. This CDR3 comprises 16 residues. The CDR3 is CASSPTPASGYNEQFF. The CDR3 bases are TGTGCCAGCTCACCAACCCCGGCTAGCGGTTACAATGAGCAGTTCTTC.

This chain connects TRBV5-1 to TRBJ1-1, with D perhaps matching TRBD1 (6 bases). Per germline, CDR1 SGHRS and CDR2 YFSETQ. V was pared by 2 bases and J by 2 bases, with 13 bases between. The CDR3 totals 15 residues. The CDR3: CASSFAGGRNTEAFF. In nucleotides, the CDR3 is TGCGCCAGCAGCTTCGCGGGGGGCCGAAACACTGAAGCTTTCTTT. Together with reference TRBV5-1 and TRBJ1-1, the CDR3 gives the full variable domain: KAGVTQTPRYLIKTRGQQVTLSCSPISGHRSVSWYQQTPGQGLQFLFEYFSETQRNKGNFPGRFSGRQFSNSRSEMNVSTLELGDSALYLCASSFAGGRNTEAFFGQGTRLTVV.

This rearrangement joins TRBV4-3 to TRBJ2-5, with a possible D match to TRBD1 (5 bases). From germline, CDR1 is LGHNA and CDR2 YSLEER. The V and J ends lost 4 bases and 2 bases respectively, with 8 bases between them. The CDR3 has 13 amino acids. The DNA for the CDR3 is TGCGCCAGCAGCCGGACACTTCAAGAGACCCAGTACTTC. Protein: CASSRTLQETQYF.

The rearrangement links TRBV10-1 to TRBJ2-6; D uncertain. The germline V gene has CDR1 WNHNN and CDR2 SYGVQD (reference sequence). This CDR3 is built from 15 residues. The V end lost 3 bases, the J end lost 0 bases, and 6 bases lay between the germline ends. In DNA form, the CDR3 reads TGCGCCAGCAGTGATCCATCCTCTGGGGCCAACGTCCTGACTTTC. Its translation: CASSDPSSGANVLTF.

The rearrangement joins TRBV3-1 (or the pseudogene TRBV3-2) to TRBJ1-3; tentative D call: TRBD1 (6 bases). Germline CDR1 reads LGHDT; CDR2 reads YNNKEL (reference sequence). V shed 2 bases and J shed 3 bases, with 11 bases lying between them. This CDR3 has 15 residues. The CDR3 reads CASSQRDKGGNTIYF. For the CDR3, the DNA is TGTGCCAGCAGCCAACGGGACAAGGGTGGAAACACCATATATTTT.